Listed below are T cell receptor beta chains from one sample, sequenced in a study of radiotherapy plus CTLA-4 blockade in lung cancer. The protocol was immunoSEQ multiplex PCR, while the TCRdb copy is restricted to in-frame clones and leaves out a portion. The profile shows 80,000 or so clones, 78% of them singletons. The sequencing used peripheral blood, collected from a patient treated with radiotherapy plus ipilimumab. Receptors originate from a human donor with non-small cell lung cancer whose response to radiotherapy plus ipilimumab could not be evaluated. Some clones in this sample may be carry-over from other donors' samples. Each CDR3 is given without its conserved first and last residue. Each record gives: V gene, J gene, CDR3 protein.

TRBV11-2,TRBJ2-7,ASSFLGQHR
TRBV19,TRBJ1-3,ATKAGQLSGNTIY
TRBV11-2,TRBJ1-1,ASSSGQGAVEAF
TRBV2,TRBJ1-6,ASRREGLNSPLH
TRBV28,TRBJ2-1,ASSFGGAYNEQF
TRBV2,TRBJ1-6,ASISSTGGSPLH
TRBV29-1,TRBJ1-1,SVEEGPIEAF
TRBV2,TRBJ1-5,ATKTTAHSNQPQH
TRBV19,TRBJ1-1,ASSIVGGRTEAF
TRBV7-9,TRBJ1-1,ARQDGENTEAF
TRBV6-5,TRBJ2-5,ASSDRGREETQY
TRBV5-1,TRBJ2-3,ASTPGQRTDTQY
TRBV19,TRBJ2-5,ASRAGGGVGETQY
TRBV7-2,TRBJ1-1,ASSRTSTEAF
TRBV19,TRBJ1-1,ASSFPTGREAF
TRBV4-2,TRBJ2-7,ASSQEGVGYEQY
TRBV2,TRBJ1-1,ASSERQGSNTEAF
TRBV18,TRBJ1-6,ASSQLDRGDSPLH
TRBV11-1,TRBJ2-3,ASSPGASGFRTDTQY
TRBV6-5,TRBJ2-7,ASSYSTGGGYEQY
TRBV11-2,TRBJ1-6,ASSSQGSPLH
TRBV9,TRBJ2-3,ASSVDPGATDTQY
TRBV7-3,TRBJ1-1,ASSLNSNTEAF
TRBV5-4,TRBJ2-1,ASTDRGLYNEQF
TRBV30,TRBJ1-4,AWSVQGGSEKLF
TRBV7-9,TRBJ2-3,ASSPSGTTSTDTQY
TRBV18,TRBJ2-1,ASSPPGLEQF
TRBV2,TRBJ2-1,ASSGLAGGTNEQF